The 24 T cell receptor beta chains given below trace back to one sample, sequenced in a study of shared clonotypes between healthy human individuals. Here immunoSEQ multiplex PCR was the method, and the copy in TCRdb shows in-frame clones only, minus some. The sample holds 2 million to 2.5 million clones, 85% to 95% seen once. The sample was naive CD4+ T cells from PBMCs. Described subset: CD45RA+ positively selected. The receptors were sampled from a man aged 18 to 30 in good health. Some clones in this sample may be carry-over from other donors' samples.

V gene TRBV29-1 combines with J gene TRBJ1-1; D remains ambiguous. V was trimmed by 4 bases and J by 1 base, leaving 10 bases between them. Germline-derived CDR1 and CDR2 are SQVTM and ANQGSEA. The CDR3 is made up of 13 amino acids. CDR3 DNA: TGCAGCGTTGTACTGAACTCGAACACTGAAGCTTTCTTT. Encoded protein: CSVVLNSNTEAFF.

The chain is built from TRBV4-1 and TRBJ2-4; the D gene is possibly TRBD2 (7 bases). The germline CDR1 and CDR2 sequences are MGHRA and YSYEKL. The CDR3 consists of 13 residues. Trimming stripped 1 base from V and 14 bases from J, with 15 bases between. Here the CDR3 reads CASSQVLGGGKYF. The CDR3 coding sequence is TGCGCCAGCAGCCAAGTTCTAGGGGGGGGAAAGTACTTC.

The chain employs TRBV30 and TRBJ2-3; 13 nucleotides agree with TRBD2. In germline, CDR1 is GTSNPN, CDR2 SVGIG (reference sequence). This CDR3 region has 18 residues. Trimming took 3 bases from V and 0 from J; bases not matched to a gene: 9. In DNA, the CDR3 is TGTGCCTGGAGCTCGGGACTAGCGGGATTCACTAGCACAGATACGCAGTATTTT. Translated, it gives CAWSSGLAGFTSTDTQYF. Complete variable domain (other parts from reference TRBV30 and TRBJ2-3): SQTIHQWPATLVQPVGSPLSLECTVEGTSNPNLYWYRQAAGRGLQLLFYSVGIGQISSEVPQNLSASRPQDRQFILSSKKLLLSDSGFYLCAWSSGLAGFTSTDTQYFGPGTRLTVL.

To note about this clone: The same CDR3 also results from other DNA sequences found in this sample. The genes are TRBV7-3 and TRBJ2-1, with 8 bases aligning to TRBD1. This CDR3 contains 15 residues. CDR1 and CDR2 from the germline V gene are SGHTA and FQGTGA. The J segment lost 2 bases and the V segment lost 2 bases, leaving 2 bases of the junction unmatched. The CDR3 DNA follows: TGTGCCAGCAGCTTAGACAGGGGCGCCTACAATGAGCAGTTCTTC. This encodes CASSLDRGAYNEQFF.

The CDR3 sequence: CASSQGGSGSIYNEQFF. CDR3 coding DNA: TGCGCCAGCAGCCAAGGGGGCAGCGGGAGTATCTACAATGAGCAGTTCTTC. The chain has TRBV4-1 and TRBJ2-1, with 8 bases matching TRBD2. With 1 base clipped from V and 3 bases from J, the junction kept 8 bases outside the gene matches. CDR1 is MGHRA and CDR2 is YSYEKL in the germline V gene. The CDR3 sequence is 17 residues long.

V and J are TRBV9 and TRBJ2-5; 8 positions agree with TRBD2. With V trimmed by 2 bases and J by 4 bases, 7 bases remained unmatched. The CDR3 totals 15 residues. The germline CDR1 and CDR2 sequences are SGDLS and YYNGEE. CDR3 bases: TGTGCCAGCAGCGTCGAAGCGGGAGTTGGAGAGACCCAGTACTTC. It encodes CASSVEAGVGETQYF.

With regard to this clone: An end of the junction differs from the germline gene, which may be a read error. The V and J genes are TRBV6-6 and TRBJ1-2, with 11 nucleotides matching TRBD1. Germline CDR1 reads MNHNY; CDR2 reads SVGAGI (reference sequence). The CDR3 consists of 13 residues. The CDR3 DNA is TGTGCCAGCACAACCCGGGACAGGGGGGACAACCACTTC. Residues: CASTTRDRGDNHF.

This chain links TRBV14 with TRBJ2-1; 9 bases match TRBD2. The CDR3 has 15 amino acids. V gave up 6 bases and J gave up 2 bases; unmatched junction bases: 5. Per germline, CDR1 SGHDN and CDR2 FVKESK. The CDR3 bases are TGTGCCAGCAGGGCTACTAGCGGGCCCTACAATGAGCAGTTCTTC. This codes for CASRATSGPYNEQFF.

A few counts support this clone. The genes are TRBV27 and TRBJ2-3, with D hard to call. This CDR3 is built from 13 residues. The V gene lost 1 base and the J gene lost 2 bases, with 4 bases spanning the gap. The germline CDR1 and CDR2 sequences are MNHEY and SMNVEV (reference sequence). CDR3 residues: CASSLWVTDTQYF. DNA of the CDR3: TGTGCCAGCAGTTTATGGGTCACAGATACGCAGTATTTT.

A single count supports this clone. The rearrangement links TRBV6-1 to TRBJ1-4, with 7 bases that match TRBD1. Germline values: CDR1 MNHNS, CDR2 SASEGT. CDR3 length equals 14 residues. The V segment lost 5 bases and the J segment 7 bases; nucleotides outside the gene matches: 7. The CDR3 spells CASSPGQVVEKLFF. In DNA, the CDR3 is TGTGCCAGCAGTCCAGGACAGGTAGTTGAAAAACTGTTTTTT.

In its sample, this clone was seen once. J is TRBJ2-1 and V is TRBV18; 8 bases are shared with TRBD1. The germline CDR1 and CDR2 sequences are KGHSH and LQKENI. The CDR3 runs 15 residues. Trimming cost V 5 bases and J 4 bases; bases outside gene matches: 7. In DNA, the CDR3 is TGTGCCAGCTCAAGCCGGGACAGGCAATACAATGAGCAGTTCTTC. This encodes CASSSRDRQYNEQFF. Filled out from reference TRBV18 and TRBJ2-1, the complete variable domain reads NAGVMQNPRHLVRRRGQEARLRCSPMKGHSHVYWYRQLPEEGLKFMVYLQKENIIDESGMPKERFSAEFPKEGPSILRIQQVVRGDSAAYFCASSSRDRQYNEQFFGPGTRLTVL.

This clone showed up just a few times. CDR3 bases: TGTGCCTGGAGTGTACCGGGGACTATCAACACTGAAGCTTTCTTT. Amino acids: CAWSVPGTINTEAFF. The chain has TRBV30 and TRBJ1-1, with D maybe TRBD1 (5 bases). The germline CDR1 and CDR2 sequences are GTSNPN and SVGIG (reference sequence). The V gene lost 0 bases and the J gene lost 2 bases, with 13 bases spanning the gap. This CDR3 has 15 amino acids.

The chain uses TRBV5-1 and TRBJ2-7, with D perhaps TRBD2 (6 bases). Germline assignment: CDR1 SGHRS and CDR2 YFSETQ. V was shortened by 0 bases and J by 0 bases, with 10 bases between the two germline ends. The CDR3 spans 15 residues. DNA of the CDR3: TGCGCCAGCAGCTTGGTCGGGCGGGGCTCCTACGAGCAGTACTTC. Translation: CASSLVGRGSYEQYF.

The V call is TRBV18, the J call TRBJ2-2; D uncertain. Trimming removed 3 bases at V and 7 bases at J, with 18 bases between. From germline, CDR1 is KGHSH and CDR2 LQKENI. The CDR3 loop spans 16 amino acids. The CDR3 loop is CASSPSIVENVGELFF. The CDR3 DNA is TGTGCCAGCTCACCGTCCATCGTTGAGAATGTCGGGGAGCTGTTTTTT.

CDR3 DNA sequence: TGTGCCATCAGGGGGAGGGGAGATACTGAAGCTTTCTTT. It codes for CAIRGRGDTEAFF. The chain couples TRBV10-3 to TRBJ1-1, with a tentative D call TRBD1 (5 bases). CDR3 length equals 13 residues. In germline, CDR1 is ENHRY, CDR2 SYGVKD. With 6 bases removed from V and 5 bases from J, the gap between germline ends came to 13 bases.

This chain connects TRBV7-9 to TRBJ1-1; D not resolved. V was trimmed by 2 bases and J by 3 bases, leaving 10 bases between them. Germline assignment: CDR1 SEHNR and CDR2 FQNEAQ (reference sequence). The length of the CDR3 is 14 residues. The CDR3 nucleotides read TGTGCCAGCAGCTTAAATGGGTTATACACTGAAGCTTTCTTT. Amino acid sequence: CASSLNGLYTEAFF.

Worth noting for this clone: This specimen includes other DNA sequences encoding the same CDR3. The rearrangement joins TRBV9 to TRBJ2-5, with D tentatively TRBD1 or TRBD2 (5 bases each). This CDR3 contains 13 residues. Per germline, CDR1 SGDLS and CDR2 YYNGEE. Trimming pared 2 bases from V and 2 bases from J, leaving 7 bases between. For the CDR3, the DNA is TGTGCCAGCAGCGTGGGACGGCAAGAGACCCAGTACTTC. Translating it yields CASSVGRQETQYF. Combining the CDR3 with reference TRBV9 and TRBJ2-5 gives the whole variable domain DSGVTQTPKHLITATGQRVTLRCSPRSGDLSVYWYQQSLDQGLQFLIQYYNGEERAKGNILERFSAQQFPDLHSELNLSSLELGDSALYFCASSVGRQETQYFGPGTRLLVL.

CDR3 region: CASSVSRGANTEAFF. CDR3 nucleotides: TGTGCCAGCAGCGTATCCCGGGGAGCGAACACTGAAGCTTTCTTT. The rearrangement uses TRBV9 and TRBJ1-1; D is undetermined. Per the germline V gene, CDR1 is SGDLS and CDR2 is YYNGEE. V lost 1 base to trimming and J lost 1 base, with 11 bases between them. The CDR3 length is 15 residues.

The chain is built from TRBV5-4 and TRBJ2-1, with D perhaps matching TRBD2 (5 bases). Germline CDR1 and CDR2: SGHNT and YYREEE (reference sequence). The CDR3 totals 16 residues. The V end was cut by 4 bases, the J end by 8 bases, with 22 bases between. The CDR3 bases are TGTGCCAGCAGCAGGCTCGACGGGAACCTTGGGTATGAGCAGTTCTTC. This encodes CASSRLDGNLGYEQFF.

V usage is TRBV18 and J usage is TRBJ2-1; tentatively, D is TRBD2 (6 bases). The V gene lost 2 bases and the J gene lost 7 bases, with 9 bases spanning the gap. This CDR3 region has 13 residues. From germline, CDR1 is KGHSH and CDR2 LQKENI. CDR3 in amino acids: CASSPWLANEQFF. CDR3 sequence (DNA): TGTGCCAGCTCACCATGGCTAGCGAATGAGCAGTTCTTC.

The chain uses TRBV28 and TRBJ2-7; 7 nucleotides match TRBD1. Looked up from germline, CDR1 is MDHEN and CDR2 is SYDVKM. V shed 5 bases, J shed 5 bases, and the junction held 3 bases outside the gene matches. The CDR3 runs to 12 residues. The CDR3 DNA reads TGTGCCAGCAGTCCGACAGGGAACGAGCAGTACTTC. Its translation: CASSPTGNEQYF.

This clone was seen more than once but under ten times. The rearrangement links TRBV7-9 to TRBJ1-2, with D uncertain. CDR1 SEHNR and CDR2 FQNEAQ come from the germline V gene (reference sequence). This CDR3 region has 13 residues. Trimming left V 5 bases short and J 3 bases short, with 10 bases between. Written as DNA, the CDR3 is TGTGCCAGCAGCCCACTGATACACTATGGCTACACCTTC. Translation: CASSPLIHYGYTF.

The chain links TRBV6-1 to TRBJ1-4; 9 bases agree with TRBD1. V shed 8 bases, J shed 10 bases, and the junction held 8 bases outside the gene matches. The CDR3 has 13 residues. Germline loops: CDR1 MNHNS, CDR2 SASEGT. The CDR3 loop reads CASFIQGARKLFF. Here the CDR3 DNA reads TGTGCCAGCTTTATACAGGGGGCGAGAAAACTGTTTTTT.

This clone was counted once. The genes are TRBV5-4 and TRBJ2-5; the match to TRBD2 covers 8 bases. The CDR3 runs to 17 residues. V lost 4 bases and J lost 5; bases outside the gene matches: 16. CDR1 is SGHNT, CDR2 YYREEE, per germline (reference sequence). The CDR3 DNA reads TGTGCCAGCAGCCAAACCCGGGGACTAGATCTTTCGGAGACCCAGTACTTC. It encodes CASSQTRGLDLSETQYF.